This T cell receptor beta chain comes out of a study of T cell responses to AZD1222 COVID-19 vaccine listed by TCRdb under 2021. With regard to the full study: A total of roughly 240 trial participants underwent TCR sequencing, of whom some 210 received two doses of AZD1222 and around 25 received two doses of the MenACWY control vaccine. Enrollment into the trials was organized by age into subgroups of 18-55, 56-69 and 70-plus years, and those subgroups contained about 150, 27 and 61 TCR-sequenced participants, respectively.

This clone was seen a handful of times. Its antigen is currently not known. Base quality data are lacking; no much larger clone is found one base away. The investigation overall reported the following: Conclusions about previously exposed vaccinees were limited because only a handful of AZD1222 recipients were SARS-CoV-2 seropositive at baseline. Vaccine-associated CD4 TCRs spanned the whole spike protein, with dominant responses in regions 160-218 and 743-854. The 56-69-year group was small, and its depth increase did not reach significance, likely because of low power. Reportedly, almost half of the unique spike-specific TCRs recognized epitopes lying outside the regions that are mutated in the B.1.351 and B.1.1.7 variants. Because no day 14 peak-response samples were available, repertoires were characterized only after the peak T cell response. After two AZD1222 doses, spike-specific TCR breadth and depth were significantly higher than at day 0 and than in MenACWY recipients. Participants were mostly white British, with more females than males. The authors suggested clonal diversity may have been underestimated.

The CDR3 regions of human TCRbeta chains were subjected to immunosequencing. The paper's processing steps were these. Repertoire TCRs were matched against a reference library of SARS-CoV-2-specific TCRs generated with the MIRA antigen-specificity platform. Breadth was defined as the fraction of unique TCRs that were SARS-CoV-2-associated. Depth was defined as the fraction of total T cells that were SARS-CoV-2-associated. Using the MIRA data, each spike-specific TCR was mapped to the spike region that the TCR reacts to and placed in a CD4 or CD8 class. Log10-transformed breadth and depth values were compared by one-way ANOVA with Sidak's multiple comparisons tests. TCRdb holds this immuneACCESS table with in-frame rearrangements only. Some clones are missing; in checked studies, unresolved V genes explain under half, and the rest has no known cause. V and J calls and clone size are as listed in that table; D and trimming were resolved from the DNA. The sample table holds 150,000 to 200,000 clones, of which roughly 91% were seen once. Jointly, the top ten make up about 5.9% of the sample.

Reading the label with the study, this specimen's time point is: about 28 days (+/-7) after the second vaccine dose. AZD1222 recipients given second doses at about 4 weeks or at about 12 weeks were pooled, since spike-specific TCR depth and breadth were not found to differ between the two schedules. The vaccinee samples were drawn from two UK trials, COV001 and COV002, one of which was a single-blind randomized controlled phase 2/3 trial testing AZD1222 (ChAdOx1 nCoV-19) in healthy adults. For TCRbeta chain sequencing, PBMC samples were collected from trial participants at day 0 and at day 28 after the second dose. Deletion took 5 bases off V and 7 bases off J, with a span of 9 bases between the germline ends. Looking up the germline V gene (reference sequence) yields CDR1 SEHNR and CDR2 FQNEAQ. The CDR3 covers 12 residues, taking in both the cysteine and the phenylalanine. Kept here is only the CDR3 DNA, which spans 36 bases and is read in frame from base 1.

The V and J segments used are TRBV7-9 and TRBJ1-5; TRBD1 is a weak D gene call, 5 bases matching. The clonotype comes from an adult who received the AZD1222 COVID-19 vaccine. Sequencing used peripheral blood, obtained 28 days after the second AZD1222 dose. The CDR3: CASSQGDQPQHF. The nucleotides read TGTGCCAGCAGCCAAGGGGACCAGCCCCAGCATTTT.